This TCR beta chain stems from a study of cytomegalovirus exposure and HLA in healthy donors. General observations from the study: Later work associated 16,951 TCR beta sequences with HLA alleles at 0.05 false discovery rate. The dataset shows that most TCR sequences were rare, while some public TCRs occurred in many donors. In a later analysis, V- and J-gene trimming of beta chains associated with a DCLRE1C missense variant, replicated independently. Cytomegalovirus status was reportedly diagnosed by the classifier with high sensitivity and specificity.

About this clone itself: What it binds is not known.

PCR amplification relied on 60 Vbeta primers (plus 13 Jbeta primers). The table came from immunoSEQ multiplex PCR; TCRdb's copy has only in-frame clones and leaves some out. This table holds 150,000 to 200,000 clones, about 13% found once. The ends were cut back, 4 bases at V and 1 base at J, with 16 bases in the middle. The germline CDR1 and CDR2 sequences are SGHDN and FVKESK. This CDR3 comprises 17 residues. The TCR was taken from a man aged 50-60 years in good health and CMV-seropositive. Material: PBMCs. The gene calls are TRBV14 and TRBJ2-2, with D perhaps matching TRBD1 (6 bases). In nucleotides, the CDR3 is TGTGCCAGCAGCCCACATACAGGGACGGGGAACACCGGGGAGCTGTTTTTT. Its translation: CASSPHTGTGNTGELFF.